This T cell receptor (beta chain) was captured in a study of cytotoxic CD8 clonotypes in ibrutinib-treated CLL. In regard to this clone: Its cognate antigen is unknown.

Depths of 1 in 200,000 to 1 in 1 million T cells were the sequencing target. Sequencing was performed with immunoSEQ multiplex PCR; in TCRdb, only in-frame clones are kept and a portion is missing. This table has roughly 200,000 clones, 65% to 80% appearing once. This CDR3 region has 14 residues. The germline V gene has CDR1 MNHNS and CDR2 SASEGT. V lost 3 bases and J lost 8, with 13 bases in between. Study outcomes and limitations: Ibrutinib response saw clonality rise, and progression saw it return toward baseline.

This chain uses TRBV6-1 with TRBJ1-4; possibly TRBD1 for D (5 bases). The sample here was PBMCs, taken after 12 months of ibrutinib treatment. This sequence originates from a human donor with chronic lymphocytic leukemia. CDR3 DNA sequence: TGTGCCAGCAGTGATTGGGGAGGGGAGGAAAAACTGTTTTTT. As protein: CASSDWGGEEKLFF.